A selection of T cell receptor beta chains follows, all from one sample in a study of control samples from healthy donors and cancer patients. Some clones are missing from TCRdb's copy, which holds only in-frame ones; the method was immunoSEQ multiplex PCR. The data contain about 51,000 clones, about 80% of them singletons. Input material: blood. Receptors were obtained from a man aged 65 to 79 in good health. The conserved cysteine and the conserved F or W are not part of the CDR3 here.

length | J | V | CDR3
11 | TRBJ2-2 | TRBV5-1 | ASSLRAGGELF
11 | TRBJ1-2 | TRBV7-8 | ASSSELNYGYT
9 | TRBJ1-4 | TRBV3-1/TRBV3-2 | ASSRGRSVF
12 | TRBJ1-6 | TRBV6-1 | ASSEVSVYSPLH
11 | TRBJ2-1 | TRBV12-3/TRBV12-4 | ASSYKRYNEQF
13 | TRBJ1-4 | TRBV6-5 | AGSWTGTANEKLF
10 | TRBJ1-1 | TRBV30 | AWTPGGAEAF
13 | TRBJ2-4 | TRBV20-1 | SASRLQLAKNIQY
12 | TRBJ1-2 | TRBV10-3 | AISSGRGLGGYT
17 | TRBJ2-3 | TRBV21-1 | ASSKKTETYFSCTDTQY
12 | TRBJ2-1 | TRBV11-2 | ASSLGTGKNEQF
11 | TRBJ1-1 | TRBV18 | ASSPRAGTEAF
12 | TRBJ2-2 | TRBV6-5 | ASRTIAGTGELF
13 | TRBJ2-1 | TRBV6-5 | ASSVGESSYNEQF
12 | TRBJ2-1 | TRBV7-3 | ASKAGGSYNEQF
11 | TRBJ1-5 | TRBV18 | ASSRDTNQPQH
13 | TRBJ2-7 | TRBV6-6 | ASRRTGPNPYEQY
12 | TRBJ2-3 | TRBV2 | ASSRDRGSDTQY
14 | TRBJ1-4 | TRBV28 | ASSFGQGAINEKLF
15 | TRBJ2-6 | TRBV19 | ASSIATGALGANVLT
13 | TRBJ1-1 | TRBV5-4 | ASSSGTGVGTEAF
12 | TRBJ1-4 | TRBV6-1 | ASSEIIPNEKLF
12 | TRBJ1-2 | TRBV6-6 | ASSSTGGRYGYT
13 | TRBJ2-1 | TRBV13 | ASRQLQNFYNEQF
13 | TRBJ2-1 | TRBV6-4 | ASAPGKNSYNEQF
12 | TRBJ2-5 | TRBV5-8 | ASSLLVVQETQY
13 | TRBJ2-1 | TRBV28 | ASTNRGGARGEQF
16 | TRBJ2-2 | TRBV5-1 | ASSRTGLAGGSTGELF
12 | TRBJ2-5 | TRBV11-2 | ASRYSGDRKTQY
11 | TRBJ1-2 | TRBV5-1 | ASSGDSGYGYT
13 | TRBJ2-7 | TRBV18 | ASSPLQAGGGEQY
10 | TRBJ2-5 | TRBV2 | ASSERGGTQY
14 | TRBJ1-6 | TRBV7-9 | ASHPVFSSYNSPLH
13 | TRBJ2-7 | TRBV7-8 | ASSLVRGRSYEQY
12 | TRBJ1-5 | TRBV27 | ASSSLSTNQPQH
11 | TRBJ2-7 | TRBV11-2 | ASSFGYLSRQY
13 | TRBJ2-4 | TRBV3-1/TRBV3-2 | ASSQEGSQQNIQY
15 | TRBJ1-3 | TRBV5-8 | ASSLFLARDSGNTIY
12 | TRBJ1-2 | TRBV6-4 | ASSVDRGNYGYT
13 | TRBJ1-1 | TRBV27 | ASSLTGAGGTEAF
11 | TRBJ2-1 | TRBV18 | ASSATSSNEQF
15 | TRBJ1-1 | TRBV7-9 | ASSFFIWDRPYTEAF
12 | TRBJ1-1 | TRBV3-1/TRBV3-2 | ASSLMGRNTEAF
13 | TRBJ2-3 | TRBV20-1 | SASGLAESTDTQY
13 | TRBJ2-1 | TRBV6-5 | ASSYSSGRWNEQF
10 | TRBJ1-2 | TRBV19 | ASRKRDLGYT
11 | TRBJ2-3 | TRBV7-2 | ASSFGSGRTQY
12 | TRBJ1-1 | TRBV10-3 | AISVKGETTEAF
11 | TRBJ1-2 | TRBV19 | ASIERGHYGYT
12 | TRBJ1-1 | TRBV7-9 | ASSLVPGDLEAF
11 | TRBJ1-2 | TRBV29-1 | SARTGGSYGYT
13 | TRBJ2-3 | TRBV29-1 | SVGGLAGSTDTQY